The rows below give T cell receptor beta chains drawn from one sample of a study of early T cells in non-severe SARS-CoV-2 infection. TCRdb recomputed calls from the 5' RACE reads with MiXCR, one row per CDR3 protein. The sample has approximately 110,000 distinct CDR3 sequences, about 15% seen once. The sequencing sample was made of whole blood. The receptors come from an adult who was a healthcare worker with PCR-confirmed SARS-CoV-2 infection or an uninfected control (not recorded which). Each CDR3 is given with its conserved first and last residue. The order of the fields is J gene, CDR3 length, V gene, clone size, D gene, CDR3 protein, CDR3 DNA. The D gene is left open where the match is weak. Not every row has a clone size; where given, it reads once, few, many or a size class.

>TRBJ2-2|17|TRBV6-2/TRBV6-3|NA|NA
CASGPTGSGALTGELFF
TGTGCCAGCGGCCCTACGGGATCGGGGGCCCTCACCGGGGAGCTGTTTTTT
>TRBJ2-2|12|TRBV3-1|NA|NA
CASSHEGGELFF
TGTGCCAGCAGCCATGAGGGCGGGGAGCTGTTTTTT
>TRBJ2-4|14|TRBV20-1|few|NA
CSAPRDSVENIQYF
TGCAGTGCTCCCCGGGACTCAGTTGAGAACATTCAGTACTTC
>TRBJ2-7|13|TRBV3-1|many|NA
CASSHDGGTGQYF
TGTGCCAGCAGCCATGACGGTGGGACGGGACAGTACTTC
>TRBJ2-1|14|TRBV7-2|NA|NA
CASSLGTQGGEQFF
TGTGCCAGCAGCTTAGGCACCCAAGGGGGTGAGCAGTTCTTC
>TRBJ2-1|15|TRBV20-1|NA|TRBD2
CSAIPPGGAYNEQFF
TGCAGTGCTATACCCCCTGGGGGGGCCTACAATGAGCAGTTCTTC
>TRBJ2-2|17|TRBV6-5|few|TRBD2
CASSITSGGSSAGELFF
TGTGCCAGCAGTATTACTAGCGGGGGGTCCTCTGCCGGGGAGCTGTTTTTT
>TRBJ2-1|14|TRBV4-2|NA|TRBD2
CASSQGGLYNEQFF
TGTGCCAGCAGCCAGGGAGGGCTGTACAATGAGCAGTTCTTC
>TRBJ1-5|17|TRBV4-1|few|NA
CASSQTQGLISNQPQHF
TGCGCCAGCAGCCAGACACAGGGCCTCATATCCAATCAGCCCCAGCATTTT
>TRBJ2-7|12|TRBV3-1|NA|NA
CASSSQPSEQYF
TGTGCCAGCAGCTCACAGCCATCCGAGCAGTACTTC
>TRBJ2-5|13|TRBV12-3/TRBV12-4|NA|NA
CASARGPQETQYF
TGTGCCAGTGCGCGGGGGCCCCAAGAGACCCAGTACTTC
>TRBJ2-7|15|TRBV5-8|few|NA
CASSLYPRGVEGQYF
TGTGCCAGCAGCTTGTATCCCCGAGGGGTAGAGGGGCAGTACTTC
>TRBJ2-1|14|TRBV7-2|NA|NA
CASSQTTGGNEQFF
TGTGCCAGCAGCCAAACTACCGGGGGCAATGAGCAGTTCTTC
>TRBJ1-5|15|TRBV12-3/TRBV12-4|few|TRBD1
CASSPRGPLNQPQHF
TGTGCCAGCAGCCCGAGGGGGCCCCTCAATCAGCCCCAGCATTTT
>TRBJ1-2|12|TRBV29-1|NA|NA
CSVEHPTYGYTF
TGCAGCGTGGAACACCCGACCTATGGCTACACCTTC
>TRBJ2-3|14|TRBV5-1|NA|TRBD2
CASSSSGGADTQYF
TGCGCCAGCAGCTCCAGCGGGGGAGCGGATACGCAGTATTTT
>TRBJ2-4|15|TRBV7-9|NA|NA
CASSRTAIAKNIQYF
TGTGCCAGCAGCCGGACAGCCATAGCCAAAAACATTCAGTACTTC
>TRBJ2-5|14|TRBV5-1|NA|NA
CASSSEGGQETQYF
TGCGCCAGCAGTTCGGAAGGGGGGCAAGAGACCCAGTACTTC
>TRBJ1-1|23|TRBV11-3|few|NA
CASSLSVRVLTRVLTFMDTEAFF
TGTGCCAGCAGCTTATCGGTCAGGGTACTTACAAGGGTACTTACATTCATGGACACTGAAGCTTTCTTT
>TRBJ1-3|14|TRBV5-8|few|NA
CASSPRGTGNTIYF
TGTGCCAGCAGCCCCAGGGGAACGGGAAACACCATATATTTT
>TRBJ2-1|13|TRBV10-2|few|NA
CASSESDYNEQFF
TGCGCCAGCAGTGAGTCGGACTACAATGAGCAGTTCTTC
>TRBJ2-3|14|TRBV20-1|NA|NA
CSAIQGDGTDTQYF
TGCAGTGCCATACAGGGAGACGGCACAGATACGCAGTATTTT
>TRBJ2-3|13|TRBV30|NA|NA
CAWSTTLTDTQYF
TGTGCCTGGAGTACGACCCTCACAGATACGCAGTATTTT
>TRBJ2-5|13|TRBV9|NA|NA
CASSVDPRQTQYF
TGTGCCAGCAGCGTAGATCCTAGGCAGACCCAGTACTTC
>TRBJ2-3|15|TRBV20-1|few|NA
CSATGEAPRTDTQYF
TGCAGTGCTACCGGAGAGGCCCCACGCACAGATACGCAGTATTTT
>TRBJ2-1|13|TRBV7-9|many|TRBD1
CASGRTGGNEQFF
TGTGCCAGCGGCCGGACAGGGGGAAATGAGCAGTTCTTC
>TRBJ1-1|14|TRBV20-1|few|NA
CSASRDRVGTEAFF
TGCAGTGCTTCCCGGGACCGGGTGGGGACTGAAGCTTTCTTT
>TRBJ2-7|14|TRBV12-3/TRBV12-4|NA|TRBD2
CASRVSGGANEQYF
TGTGCCAGCAGGGTTAGCGGGGGGGCTAACGAGCAGTACTTC
>TRBJ2-7|14|TRBV12-2|NA|NA
CASRSSQFLYEQYF
TGTGCAAGTCGCTCCTCTCAATTCCTCTACGAGCAGTACTTC
>TRBJ1-1|12|TRBV7-3|NA|NA
CASSSGYGEAFF
TGTGCCAGCAGCTCAGGGTACGGCGAAGCTTTCTTT
>TRBJ2-3|15|TRBV7-3|NA|NA
CASRGSGRRADTQYF
TGTGCCAGCAGGGGCTCTGGTAGGAGGGCAGATACGCAGTATTTT
>TRBJ2-5|15|TRBV24-1|NA|NA
CATSDFRGPQETQYF
TGTGCCACCAGTGATTTCCGGGGGCCCCAAGAGACCCAGTACTTC
>TRBJ1-5|14|TRBV11-2|few|NA
CASSLRAGNQPQHF
TGTGCCAGCAGCTTGAGGGCCGGCAATCAGCCCCAGCATTTT
>TRBJ2-2|15|TRBV20-1|NA|NA
CSARPHSPDTGELFF
TGCAGTGCTAGGCCTCATAGCCCCGACACCGGGGAGCTGTTTTTT
>TRBJ2-7|14|TRBV19|few|TRBD1
CASNPTGGAAEQYF
TGTGCCAGTAATCCGACAGGGGGGGCCGCCGAGCAGTACTTC
>TRBJ2-1|16|TRBV6-4|many|TRBD2
CASSGLAGAPWGEQFF
TGTGCCAGCAGCGGCCTAGCGGGGGCCCCCTGGGGTGAGCAGTTCTTC
>TRBJ2-1|14|TRBV9|NA|TRBD2
CASTGNGGANEQFF
TGTGCCAGCACCGGAAACGGGGGGGCGAATGAGCAGTTCTTC
>TRBJ1-2|12|TRBV29-1|few|NA
CSVSYGNYGYTF
TGCAGCGTTTCTTACGGAAACTATGGCTACACCTTC
>TRBJ2-5|16|TRBV20-1|NA|TRBD2
CSARDGLAGVQETQYF
TGCAGTGCTAGAGACGGACTAGCGGGGGTCCAAGAGACCCAGTACTTC
>TRBJ2-3|12|TRBV29-1|few|TRBD2
CSGLAGTDTQYF
TGCAGCGGATTAGCGGGGACAGATACGCAGTATTTT
>TRBJ1-2|13|TRBV25-1|few|NA
CASSAPGFYGYTF
TGTGCCAGCAGTGCTCCAGGGTTCTATGGCTACACCTTC
>TRBJ1-1|14|TRBV4-2|many|NA
CASSQGTENTEAFF
TGTGCCAGCAGCCAAGGGACAGAGAACACTGAAGCTTTCTTT
>TRBJ1-1|14|TRBV18|NA|NA
CASSPTAPNTEAFF
TGTGCCAGCTCTCCAACAGCCCCGAACACTGAAGCTTTCTTT
>TRBJ2-6|14|TRBV7-2|NA|NA
CASTVKAGANVLTF
TGTGCCAGCACCGTGAAAGCTGGGGCCAACGTCCTGACTTTC
>TRBJ2-1|16|TRBV3-1|NA|TRBD2
CASSQVRSSGYNEQFF
TGTGCCAGCAGCCAAGTTAGGTCTAGCGGTTACAATGAGCAGTTCTTC
>TRBJ2-5|14|TRBV12-3/TRBV12-4|NA|NA
CANSLSAGGETQYF
TGTGCCAACAGTCTTAGCGCTGGTGGAGAGACCCAGTACTTC
>TRBJ1-3|14|TRBV27|NA|NA
CASSSYSSGNTIYF
TGTGCCAGCAGTTCCTATTCGAGTGGAAACACCATATATTTT
>TRBJ2-1|16|TRBV11-2|NA|TRBD1
CASRRPGQGIYNEQFF
TGTGCCAGCAGGCGACCGGGACAGGGAATTTACAATGAGCAGTTCTTC
>TRBJ2-5|13|TRBV20-1|few|NA
CSARPTDQETQYF
TGCAGTGCTAGACCGACAGATCAAGAGACCCAGTACTTC
>TRBJ1-2|13|TRBV30|many|TRBD1
CAWSGPRRGIYTF
TGTGCCTGGAGTGGCCCGCGCAGGGGGATTTACACCTTC
>TRBJ1-1|13|TRBV12-3/TRBV12-4|few|NA
CASSKGVATEAFF
TGTGCCAGCAGCAAGGGGGTAGCCACTGAAGCTTTCTTT
>TRBJ1-6|15|TRBV9|few|TRBD1
CASSAQGAKGSPLHF
TGTGCCAGCAGCGCCCAGGGGGCGAAGGGTTCACCCCTCCACTTT
>TRBJ2-3|15|TRBV7-2|NA|NA
CASSFPSVSTDTQYF
TGTGCCAGCAGCTTTCCCTCGGTGAGCACAGATACGCAGTATTTT
>TRBJ2-7|13|TRBV30|few|NA
CAWRGQGGREQYF
TGTGCCTGGAGGGGGCAGGGCGGTAGGGAGCAGTACTTC
>TRBJ2-7|15|TRBV7-3|NA|TRBD1
CASSLGQGANYEQYF
TGTGCCAGCAGCTTAGGGCAGGGGGCGAACTACGAGCAGTACTTC
>TRBJ2-2|14|TRBV29-1|NA|NA
CSAIIRERTRELFF
TGCAGCGCTATAATCCGGGAGCGGACGAGGGAGCTGTTTTTT
>TRBJ1-1|17|TRBV3-1|few|NA
CASSLRGAGAGFTEAFF
TGTGCCAGCAGCCTTCGGGGGGCCGGGGCAGGATTCACTGAAGCTTTCTTT
>TRBJ2-1|15|TRBV12-3/TRBV12-4|NA|TRBD2
CASSLSGGDHNGQFF
TGTGCCAGCAGTCTTAGCGGGGGGGATCACAATGGGCAGTTCTTC
>TRBJ1-5|13|TRBV4-1|NA|NA
CASSRVVNQPQHF
TGCGCCAGCAGCCGTGTGGTAAACCAGCCCCAGCATTTT
>TRBJ1-2|15|TRBV4-1|few|NA
CASSQDSGVGYGYTF
TGCGCCAGCAGCCAAGATTCAGGGGTAGGCTATGGCTACACCTTC